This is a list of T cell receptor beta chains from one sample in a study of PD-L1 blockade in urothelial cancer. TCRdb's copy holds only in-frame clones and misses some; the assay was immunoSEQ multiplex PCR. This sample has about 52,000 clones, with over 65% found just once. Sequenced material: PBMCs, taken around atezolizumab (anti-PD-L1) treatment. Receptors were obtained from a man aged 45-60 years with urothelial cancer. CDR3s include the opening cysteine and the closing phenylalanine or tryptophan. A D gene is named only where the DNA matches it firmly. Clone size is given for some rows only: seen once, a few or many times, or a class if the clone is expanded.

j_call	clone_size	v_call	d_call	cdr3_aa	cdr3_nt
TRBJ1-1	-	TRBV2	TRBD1	CASSRDRGLAFF	TGTGCCAGCAGCCGGGACAGGGGGCTGGCTTTCTTT
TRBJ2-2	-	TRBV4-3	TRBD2	CASSQGSSGRWTGELFF	TGCGCCAGCAGCCAGGGCTCTAGCGGGAGATGGACCGGGGAGCTGTTTTTT
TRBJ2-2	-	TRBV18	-	CASSPITGAGELFF	TGTGCCAGCTCACCAATAACCGGGGCCGGGGAGCTGTTTTTT
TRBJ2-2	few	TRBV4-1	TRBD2	CASSQGAERGASNTGELFF	TGCGCCAGCAGCCAAGGGGCTGAGCGGGGGGCCTCGAACACCGGGGAGCTGTTTTTT
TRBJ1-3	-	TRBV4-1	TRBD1	CASSQEGTASGNTIYF	TGCGCCAGCAGCCAAGAGGGGACAGCTTCTGGAAACACCATATATTTT
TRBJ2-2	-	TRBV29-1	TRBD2	CSVGSSGSMNTGELFF	TGCAGCGTTGGGAGCAGCGGGAGTATGAACACCGGGGAGCTGTTTTTT
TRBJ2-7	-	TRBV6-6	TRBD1	CASNSIPGGSSYEQYF	TGTGCCAGCAACTCCATTCCAGGGGGCAGCTCCTACGAGCAGTACTTC
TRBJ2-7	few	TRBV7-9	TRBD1	CASSLAPRGYGEQYF	TGTGCCAGCAGCTTAGCTCCCAGGGGGTATGGCGAGCAGTACTTC
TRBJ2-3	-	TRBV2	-	CASSPVGGTDTQYF	TGTGCCAGCTCCCCCGTTGGAGGCACAGATACGCAGTATTTT
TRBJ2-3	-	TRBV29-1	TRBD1	CSVGDRGRDTQYF	TGCAGCGTTGGGGACAGGGGGCGAGATACGCAGTATTTT
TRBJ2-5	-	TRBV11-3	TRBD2	CASSSRGGEGETQYF	TGTGCCAGCAGCTCGAGGGGAGGGGAGGGAGAGACCCAGTACTTC
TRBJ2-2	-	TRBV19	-	CASSGDGGGELFF	TGTGCCAGTTCAGGGGATGGTGGCGGGGAGCTGTTTTTT
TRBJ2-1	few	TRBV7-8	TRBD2	CASSLGSGGNNEQFF	TGTGCCAGCAGCTTAGGTAGCGGGGGGAACAATGAGCAGTTCTTC
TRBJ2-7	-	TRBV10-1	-	CASSPSGSGPYEQYF	TGCGCCAGCAGCCCGAGTGGTAGCGGTCCCTACGAGCAGTACTTC
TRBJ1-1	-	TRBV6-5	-	CASSMTEWNTEAFF	TGTGCCAGCAGTATGACAGAGTGGAACACTGAAGCTTTCTTT
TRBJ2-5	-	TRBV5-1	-	CASSLAEPGVWETQYF	TGCGCCAGCAGCTTGGCCGAGCCAGGGGTGTGGGAGACCCAGTACTTC
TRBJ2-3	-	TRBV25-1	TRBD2	CASSERGGLGDTQYF	TGTGCCAGCAGTGAGCGCGGGGGGCTGGGAGATACGCAGTATTTT
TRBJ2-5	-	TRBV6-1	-	CAFRPDLVTETQYF	TGTGCCTTCCGCCCAGATCTAGTCACGGAGACCCAGTACTTC
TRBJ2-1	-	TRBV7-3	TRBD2	CASSLTSGLNEQFF	TGTGCCAGCAGCTTGACTAGCGGGTTAAATGAGCAGTTCTTC
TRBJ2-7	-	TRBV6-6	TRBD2	CASSWTSGRGEQYF	TGTGCCAGCAGCTGGACTAGCGGGAGGGGCGAGCAGTACTTC
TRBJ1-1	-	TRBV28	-	CASGINLNTEAFF	TGTGCCTCCGGGATAAATCTGAACACTGAAGCTTTCTTT
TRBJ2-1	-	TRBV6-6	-	CASSSPQGFEQFF	TGTGCCAGCAGTTCCCCCCAGGGGTTTGAGCAGTTCTTC
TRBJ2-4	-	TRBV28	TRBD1	CASSPDRGTNIQYF	TGTGCCAGCAGCCCGGACAGGGGAACAAACATTCAGTACTTC
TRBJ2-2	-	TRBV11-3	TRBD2	CASQREGLTGELFF	TGTGCCAGCCAGCGGGAGGGCCTCACCGGGGAGCTGTTTTTT
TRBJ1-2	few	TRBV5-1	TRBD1	CASSLGQDREYGYTF	TGCGCCAGCAGCTTGGGCCAGGACAGGGAGTATGGCTACACCTTC
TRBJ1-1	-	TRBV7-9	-	CASSSPQGGMVRNTEAFF	TGTGCCAGCAGCTCCCCTCAGGGTGGTATGGTTCGGAACACTGAAGCTTTCTTT
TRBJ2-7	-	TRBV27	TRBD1	CASSSLTGTGTGAYEQYF	TGTGCCAGCAGTTCCCTTACGGGAACCGGGACAGGGGCTTACGAGCAGTACTTC
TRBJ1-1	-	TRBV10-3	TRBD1	CATTGPAGQQRDTEAFF	TGTGCCACGACGGGCCCCGCGGGACAGCAGAGGGATACTGAAGCTTTCTTT
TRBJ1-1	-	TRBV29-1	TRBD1	CSVTGIQTNTEAFF	TGCAGCGTGACAGGGATCCAAACGAACACTGAAGCTTTCTTT
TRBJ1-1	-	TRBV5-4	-	CASSRAPGANTEAFF	TGTGCCAGCAGCCGAGCCCCAGGCGCCAACACTGAAGCTTTCTTT
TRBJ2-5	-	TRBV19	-	CASSLWGTQETQYF	TGTGCCAGTAGTCTATGGGGGACTCAAGAGACCCAGTACTTC
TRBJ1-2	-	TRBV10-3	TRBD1	CAISAGQGNYGYTF	TGTGCCATCAGTGCCGGACAGGGTAACTATGGCTACACCTTC
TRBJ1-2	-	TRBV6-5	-	CASSLTDSYGYTF	TGTGCCAGCAGCCTTACAGATTCCTATGGCTACACCTTC
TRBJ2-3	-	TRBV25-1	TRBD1	CASSEGDRWSDTQYF	TGTGCCAGCAGTGAAGGGGACAGGTGGTCAGATACGCAGTATTTT